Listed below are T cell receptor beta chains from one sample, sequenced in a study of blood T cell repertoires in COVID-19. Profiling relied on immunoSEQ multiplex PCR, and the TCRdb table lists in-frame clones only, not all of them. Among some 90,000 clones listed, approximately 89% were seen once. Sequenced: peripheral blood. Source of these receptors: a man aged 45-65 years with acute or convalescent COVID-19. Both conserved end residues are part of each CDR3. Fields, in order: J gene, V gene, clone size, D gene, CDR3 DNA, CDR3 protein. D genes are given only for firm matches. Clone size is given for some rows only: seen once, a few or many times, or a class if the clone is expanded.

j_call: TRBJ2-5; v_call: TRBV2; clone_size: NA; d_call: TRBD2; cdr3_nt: TGTGCCAGCACGCGGACTAGCGGGAGGGAGACCCAGTACTTC; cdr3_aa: CASTRTSGRETQYF
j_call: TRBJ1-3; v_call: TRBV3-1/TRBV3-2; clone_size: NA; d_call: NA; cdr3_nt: TGTGCCAGCAGCCAAGATACGGTAGCTGGAAACACCATATATTTT; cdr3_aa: CASSQDTVAGNTIYF
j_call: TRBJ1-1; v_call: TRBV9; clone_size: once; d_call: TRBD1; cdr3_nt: TGTGCCAGCAGCGCGACAGGGGACAGTGAAGCTTTCTTT; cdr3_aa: CASSATGDSEAFF
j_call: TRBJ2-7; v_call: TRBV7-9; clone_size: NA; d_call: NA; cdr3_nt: TGTGCCAGCAGCTTAATCGCTAGCGCTCACGAGCAGTACTTC; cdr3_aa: CASSLIASAHEQYF
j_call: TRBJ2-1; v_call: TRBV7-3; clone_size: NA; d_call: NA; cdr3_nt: TGTGCCAGCAGCTTAAGGGGCAGGGGAGGGGTCAATGAGCAGTTCTTC; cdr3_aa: CASSLRGRGGVNEQFF
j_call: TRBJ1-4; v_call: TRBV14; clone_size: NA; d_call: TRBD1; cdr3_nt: TGTGCCAGCAGCCGGAACAGGGGCTTGGGTGAAAAACTGTTTTTT; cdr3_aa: CASSRNRGLGEKLFF
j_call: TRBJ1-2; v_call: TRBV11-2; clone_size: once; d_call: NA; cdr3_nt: TGTGCCAGCAGCCCGACACGGTATGGCTACACCTTC; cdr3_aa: CASSPTRYGYTF
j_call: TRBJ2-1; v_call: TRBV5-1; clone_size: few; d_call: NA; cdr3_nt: TGCGCCAGCAGCTTGGGGGGCATTAGGACCTACAATGAGCAGTTCTTC; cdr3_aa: CASSLGGIRTYNEQFF
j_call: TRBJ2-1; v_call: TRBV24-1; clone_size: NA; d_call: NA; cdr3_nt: TGTGCCACCAGTGACCGAAAACAGGGTGTTGGAGATGAGCAGTTCTTC; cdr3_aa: CATSDRKQGVGDEQFF
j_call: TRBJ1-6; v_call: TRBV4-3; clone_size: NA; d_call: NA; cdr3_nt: TGCGCCAGCAGCCAAGAGAGGGTTGGTGCACCCCTCCACTTT; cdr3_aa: CASSQERVGAPLHF
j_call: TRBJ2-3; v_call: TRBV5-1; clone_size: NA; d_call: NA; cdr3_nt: TGCGCCAGCAGCTTGACAGTGAACACAGATACGCAGTATTTT; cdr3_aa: CASSLTVNTDTQYF
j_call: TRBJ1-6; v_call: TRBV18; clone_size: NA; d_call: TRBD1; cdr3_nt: TGTGCCAGCTCCCACCGGGACAGGGAAAATTCACCCCTCCACTTT; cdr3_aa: CASSHRDRENSPLHF
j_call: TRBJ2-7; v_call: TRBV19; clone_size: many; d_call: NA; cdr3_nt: TGTGCCAGTAGTATTATTTATCGGGACACCTACGAGCAGTACTTC; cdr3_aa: CASSIIYRDTYEQYF
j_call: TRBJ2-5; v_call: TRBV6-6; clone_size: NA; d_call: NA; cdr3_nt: TGTGCCAGCAGTCTCAACCAAGAGACCCAGTACTTC; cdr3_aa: CASSLNQETQYF
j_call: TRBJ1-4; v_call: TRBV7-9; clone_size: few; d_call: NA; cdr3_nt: TGTGCCAGCAGCTTAAGGGGAGGTGAAAAACTGTTTTTT; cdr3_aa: CASSLRGGEKLFF